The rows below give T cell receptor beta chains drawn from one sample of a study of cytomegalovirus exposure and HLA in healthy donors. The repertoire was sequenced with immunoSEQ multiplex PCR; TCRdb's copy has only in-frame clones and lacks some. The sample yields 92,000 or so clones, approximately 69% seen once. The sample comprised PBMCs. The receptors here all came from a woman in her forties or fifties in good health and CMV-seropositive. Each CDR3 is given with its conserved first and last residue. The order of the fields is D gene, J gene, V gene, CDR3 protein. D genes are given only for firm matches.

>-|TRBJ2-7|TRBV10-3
CAIRSTDTSSYEQYF
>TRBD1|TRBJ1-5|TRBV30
CAWSVLQGNQPQHF
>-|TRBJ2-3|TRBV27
CASSHYISTDTQYF
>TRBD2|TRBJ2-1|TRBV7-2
CASRLSLAGGQNEQFF
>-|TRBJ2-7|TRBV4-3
CASSQDEGDGEQYF
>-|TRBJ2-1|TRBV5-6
CASSSAVTLNEQFF
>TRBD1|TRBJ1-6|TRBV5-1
CASSWDRKDSPLHF
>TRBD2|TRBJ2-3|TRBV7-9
CASSLGLAGGQLLSDTQYF
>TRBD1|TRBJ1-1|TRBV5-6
CASSFLDRAATEAFF
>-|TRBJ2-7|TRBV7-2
CASSPPVSSYEQYF
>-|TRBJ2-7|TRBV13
CASSLGAGRYEQYF
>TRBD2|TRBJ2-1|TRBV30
CAWSVPRSLAGGDSYNEQFF
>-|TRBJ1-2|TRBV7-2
CASSLGGPLSGYGYTF
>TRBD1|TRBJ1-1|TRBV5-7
CASKHTGGNVSFEAFF
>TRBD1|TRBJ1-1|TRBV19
CASSITGGTEAFF
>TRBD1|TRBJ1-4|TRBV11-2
CASSSPGQSLEKLFF
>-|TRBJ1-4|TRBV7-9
CASSQTSEGEKLFF
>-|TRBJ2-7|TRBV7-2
CASSLARGLYEQYF
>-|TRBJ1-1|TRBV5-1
CASSLGEGGFTEAFF
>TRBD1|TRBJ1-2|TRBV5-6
CASSPGGLYGYTF
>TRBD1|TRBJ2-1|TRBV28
CASSFSLQTGADRNEQFF
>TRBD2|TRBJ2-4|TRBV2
CASSEDGTSVEYF
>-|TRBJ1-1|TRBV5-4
CASSLASGEGTEAFF
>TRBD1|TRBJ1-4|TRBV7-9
CASSIQQGRNEKLFF
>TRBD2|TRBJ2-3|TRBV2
CASGREGGGADTQYF
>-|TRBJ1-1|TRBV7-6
CASSLEEGLNTEAFF
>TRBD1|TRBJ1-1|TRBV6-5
CASSLLGQGGGAFF
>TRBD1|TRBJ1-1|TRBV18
CASSPTLTGGKAFF
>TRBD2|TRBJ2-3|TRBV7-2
CASSLVGSGDYTDTQYF
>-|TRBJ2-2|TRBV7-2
CASNGHPGELFF
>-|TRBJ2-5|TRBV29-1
CSVGTDQETQYF
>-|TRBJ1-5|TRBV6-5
CASSPQQGQPQHF
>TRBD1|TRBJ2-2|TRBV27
CASSLFFNRGVSGELFF
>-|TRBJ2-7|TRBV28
CASRWGQRLTYEQYF
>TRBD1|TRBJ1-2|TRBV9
CASSVGQGGGYGYTF
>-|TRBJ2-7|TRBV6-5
CASRTGVFSSYEQYF
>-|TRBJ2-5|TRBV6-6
CASGLGGPGETQYF
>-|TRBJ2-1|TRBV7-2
CASSNGGLDPLFF
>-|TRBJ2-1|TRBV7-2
CAGTSSYNEQFF
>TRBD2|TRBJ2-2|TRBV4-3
CASSQDRAGGLGGELFF
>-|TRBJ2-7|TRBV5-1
CASSLGRQGNEQYF
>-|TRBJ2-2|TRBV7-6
CASSLRALGTGELFF
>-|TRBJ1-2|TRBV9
CASSEATGRGYTF
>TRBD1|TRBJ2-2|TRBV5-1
CASTGGSGTGVVGELFF
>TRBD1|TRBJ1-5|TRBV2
CASSEAPRGSNQPQHF
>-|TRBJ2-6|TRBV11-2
CASSPGGTDHSGANVLTF
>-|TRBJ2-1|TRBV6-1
CASSEAKGGLRNEQFF
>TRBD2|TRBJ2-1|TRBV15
CATSVRSAGDHNEQFF
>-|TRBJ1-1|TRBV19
CASSIWDMNTEAFF
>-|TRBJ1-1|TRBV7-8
CASSYEGARDTEAFF
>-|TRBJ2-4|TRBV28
CASSSQGFRNIQYF
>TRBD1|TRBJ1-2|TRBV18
CASSGQGGGYGYTF
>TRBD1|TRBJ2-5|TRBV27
CAMYFEYRGQETQYF
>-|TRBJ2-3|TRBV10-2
CASSAALAGTDTQYF
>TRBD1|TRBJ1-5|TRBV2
CASSQQGLSNQPQHF
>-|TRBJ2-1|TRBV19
CASSITGSYNEQFF
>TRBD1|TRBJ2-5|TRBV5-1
CASRTGQETQYF
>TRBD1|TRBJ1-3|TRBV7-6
CASSLSSGGRNTIYF
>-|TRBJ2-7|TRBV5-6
CASTRPQNVYEQYF